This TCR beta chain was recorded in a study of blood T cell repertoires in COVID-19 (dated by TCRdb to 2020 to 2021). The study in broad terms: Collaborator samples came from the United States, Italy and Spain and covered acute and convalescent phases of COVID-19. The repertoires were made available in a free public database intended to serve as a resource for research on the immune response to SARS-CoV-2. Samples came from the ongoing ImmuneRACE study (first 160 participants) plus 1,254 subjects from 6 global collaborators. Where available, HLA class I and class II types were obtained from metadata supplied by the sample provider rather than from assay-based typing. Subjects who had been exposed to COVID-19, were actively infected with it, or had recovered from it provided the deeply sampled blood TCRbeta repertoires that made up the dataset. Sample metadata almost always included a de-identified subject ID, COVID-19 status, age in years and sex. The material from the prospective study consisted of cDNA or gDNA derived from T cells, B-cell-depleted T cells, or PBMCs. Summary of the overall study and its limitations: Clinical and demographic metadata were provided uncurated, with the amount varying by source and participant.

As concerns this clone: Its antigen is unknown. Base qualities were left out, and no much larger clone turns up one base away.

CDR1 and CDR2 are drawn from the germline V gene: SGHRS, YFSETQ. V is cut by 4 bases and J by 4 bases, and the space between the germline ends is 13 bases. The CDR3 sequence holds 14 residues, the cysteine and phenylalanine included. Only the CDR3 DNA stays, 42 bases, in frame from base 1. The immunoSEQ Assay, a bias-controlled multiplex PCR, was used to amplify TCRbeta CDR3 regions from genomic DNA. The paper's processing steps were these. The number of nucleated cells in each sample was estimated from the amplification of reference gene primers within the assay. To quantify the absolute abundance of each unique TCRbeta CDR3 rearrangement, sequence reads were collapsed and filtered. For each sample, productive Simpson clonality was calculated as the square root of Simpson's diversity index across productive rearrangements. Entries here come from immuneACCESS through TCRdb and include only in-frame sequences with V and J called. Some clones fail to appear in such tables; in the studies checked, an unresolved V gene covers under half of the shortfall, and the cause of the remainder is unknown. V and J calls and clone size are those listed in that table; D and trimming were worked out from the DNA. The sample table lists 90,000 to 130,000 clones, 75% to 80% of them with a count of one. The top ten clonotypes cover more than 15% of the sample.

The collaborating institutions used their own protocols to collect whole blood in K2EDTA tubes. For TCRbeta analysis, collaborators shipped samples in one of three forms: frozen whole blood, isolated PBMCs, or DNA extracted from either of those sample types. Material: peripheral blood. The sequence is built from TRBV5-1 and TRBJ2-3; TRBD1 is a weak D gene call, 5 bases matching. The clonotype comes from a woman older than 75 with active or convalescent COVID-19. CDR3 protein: CASSPDSDADTQYF. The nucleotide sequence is TGCGCCAGCAGCCCCGACAGCGACGCAGATACGCAGTATTTT.